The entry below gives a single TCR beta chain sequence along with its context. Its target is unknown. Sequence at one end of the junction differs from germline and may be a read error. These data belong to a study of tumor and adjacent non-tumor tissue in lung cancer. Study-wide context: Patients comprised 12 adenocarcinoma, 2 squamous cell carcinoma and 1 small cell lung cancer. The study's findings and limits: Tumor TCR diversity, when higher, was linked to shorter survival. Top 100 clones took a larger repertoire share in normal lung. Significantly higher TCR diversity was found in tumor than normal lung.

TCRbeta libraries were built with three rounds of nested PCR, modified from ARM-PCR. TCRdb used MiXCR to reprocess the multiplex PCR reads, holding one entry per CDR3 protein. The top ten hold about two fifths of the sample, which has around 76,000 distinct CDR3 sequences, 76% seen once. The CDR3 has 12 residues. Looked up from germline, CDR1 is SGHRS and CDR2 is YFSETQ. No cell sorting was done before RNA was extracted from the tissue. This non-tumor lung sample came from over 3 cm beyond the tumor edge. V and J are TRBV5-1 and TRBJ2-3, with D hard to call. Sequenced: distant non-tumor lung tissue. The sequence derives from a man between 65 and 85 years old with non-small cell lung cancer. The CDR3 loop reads CATSTRTDTQYF. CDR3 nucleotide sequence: TGCGCCACCAGCACCCGCACAGATACGCAGTATTTT.